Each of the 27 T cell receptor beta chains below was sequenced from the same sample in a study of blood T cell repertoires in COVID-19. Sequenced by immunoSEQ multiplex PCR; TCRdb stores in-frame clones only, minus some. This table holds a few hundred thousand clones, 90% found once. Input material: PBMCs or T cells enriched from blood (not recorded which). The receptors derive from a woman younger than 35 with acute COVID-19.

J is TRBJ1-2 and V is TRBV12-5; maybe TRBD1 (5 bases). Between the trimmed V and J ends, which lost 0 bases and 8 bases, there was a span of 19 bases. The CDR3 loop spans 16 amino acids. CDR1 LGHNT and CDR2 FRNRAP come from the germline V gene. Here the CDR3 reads CASGLVPGGNPSGYTF. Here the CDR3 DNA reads TGTGCTAGTGGTTTGGTACCGGGGGGGAACCCTTCAGGCTACACCTTC.

The CDR3 protein is CASSPQGAGNTDTQYF. CDR3 nucleotide sequence: TGTGCCAGCTCACCACAAGGGGCAGGGAACACAGATACGCAGTATTTT. The chain has TRBV18 and TRBJ2-3, with D maybe TRBD1 (5 bases). CDR1 and CDR2 from the germline V gene are KGHSH and LQKENI. V lost 1 base and J 2 bases, leaving 13 bases between the germline ends. This CDR3 contains 16 residues. The full variable domain, with the rest looked up from reference TRBV18 and TRBJ2-3, is NAGVMQNPRHLVRRRGQEARLRCSPMKGHSHVYWYRQLPEEGLKFMVYLQKENIIDESGMPKERFSAEFPKEGPSILRIQQVVRGDSAAYFCASSPQGAGNTDTQYFGPGTRLTVL.

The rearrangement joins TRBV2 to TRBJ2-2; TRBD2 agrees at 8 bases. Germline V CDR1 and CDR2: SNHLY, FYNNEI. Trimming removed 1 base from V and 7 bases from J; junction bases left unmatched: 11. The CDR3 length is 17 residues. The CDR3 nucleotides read TGTGCCAGCAGTGAAGGTGCGGGAGGCCCTTGGGACGGGGAGCTGTTTTTT. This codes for CASSEGAGGPWDGELFF. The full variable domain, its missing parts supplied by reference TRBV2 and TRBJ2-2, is EPEVTQTPSHQVTQMGQEVILRCVPISNHLYFYWYRQILGQKVEFLVSFYNNEISEKSEIFDDQFSVERPDGSNFTLKIRSTKLEDSAMYFCASSEGAGGPWDGELFFGEGSRLTVL.

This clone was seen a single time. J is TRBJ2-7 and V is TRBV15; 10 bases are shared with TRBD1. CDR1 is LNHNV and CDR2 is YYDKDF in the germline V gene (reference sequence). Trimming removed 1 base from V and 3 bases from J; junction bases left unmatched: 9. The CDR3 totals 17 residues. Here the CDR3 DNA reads TGTGCCACCAGCAGAGGTTTAGGAGACAGGGGGCTCTACGAGCAGTACTTC. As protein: CATSRGLGDRGLYEQYF.

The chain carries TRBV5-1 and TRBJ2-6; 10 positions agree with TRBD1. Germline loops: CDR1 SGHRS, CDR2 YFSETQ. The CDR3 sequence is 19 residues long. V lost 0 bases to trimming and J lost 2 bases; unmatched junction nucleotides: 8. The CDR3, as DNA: TGCGCCAGCAGCTTGGCCCTCGGGACAGGGGCCCCTGGGGCCAACGTCCTGACTTTC. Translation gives CASSLALGTGAPGANVLTF.

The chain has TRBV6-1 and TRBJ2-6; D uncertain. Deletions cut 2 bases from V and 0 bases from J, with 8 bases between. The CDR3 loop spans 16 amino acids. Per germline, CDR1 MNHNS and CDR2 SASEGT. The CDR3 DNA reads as TGTGCCAGCAGTGAAAGGCCAGGCTCTGGGGCCAACGTCCTGACTTTC. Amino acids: CASSERPGSGANVLTF.

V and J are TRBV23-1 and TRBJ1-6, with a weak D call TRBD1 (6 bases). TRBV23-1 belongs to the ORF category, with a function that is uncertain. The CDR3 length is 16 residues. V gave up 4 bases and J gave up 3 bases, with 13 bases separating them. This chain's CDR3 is CASSRLTGLYNSPLHF. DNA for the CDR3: TGCGCCAGCAGTCGCTTAACAGGGCTCTATAATTCACCCCTCCACTTT.

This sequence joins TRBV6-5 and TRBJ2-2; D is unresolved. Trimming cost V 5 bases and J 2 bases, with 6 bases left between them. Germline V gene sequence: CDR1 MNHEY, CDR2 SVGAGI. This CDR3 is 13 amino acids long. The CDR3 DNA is TGTGCCAGCAGTCCCATCAACACCGGGGAGCTGTTTTTT. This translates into CASSPINTGELFF.

CDR3 DNA: TGTGCCAGCAGCTCCGGACAGCTAGCCAAAAACATTCAGTACTTC. This gives the protein CASSSGQLAKNIQYF. This chain joins TRBV28 and TRBJ2-4; perhaps TRBD1 as D (6 bases). V was shortened by 6 bases and J by 0 bases, with 12 bases between the two germline ends. The V gene's germline CDR1 is MDHEN and CDR2 SYDVKM. The CDR3 contains 15 residues. Supplemented by reference TRBV28 and TRBJ2-4, the full variable domain reads DVKVTQSSRYLVKRTGEKVFLECVQDMDHENMFWYRQDPGLGLRLIYFSYDVKMKEKGDIPEGYSVSREKKERFSLILESASTNQTSMYLCASSSGQLAKNIQYFGAGTRLSVL.

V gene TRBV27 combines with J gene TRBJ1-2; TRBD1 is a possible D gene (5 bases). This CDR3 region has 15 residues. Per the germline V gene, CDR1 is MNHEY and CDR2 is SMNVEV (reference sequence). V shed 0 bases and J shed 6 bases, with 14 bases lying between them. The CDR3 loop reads CASSLSSGSLNGYTF. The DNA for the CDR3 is TGTGCCAGCAGTTTATCGTCAGGGTCCTTGAATGGCTACACCTTC.

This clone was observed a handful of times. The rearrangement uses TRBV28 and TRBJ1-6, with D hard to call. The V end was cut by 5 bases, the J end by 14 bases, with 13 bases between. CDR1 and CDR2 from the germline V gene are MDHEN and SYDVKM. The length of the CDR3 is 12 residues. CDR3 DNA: TGTGCCAGCAGTCCCCCCACGGGGACCCTCCACTTT. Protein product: CASSPPTGTLHF.

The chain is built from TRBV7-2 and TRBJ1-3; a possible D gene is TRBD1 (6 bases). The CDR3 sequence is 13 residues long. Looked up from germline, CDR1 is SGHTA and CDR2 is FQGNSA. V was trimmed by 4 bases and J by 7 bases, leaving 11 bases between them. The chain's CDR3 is CASSSQRGNTIYF. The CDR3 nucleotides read TGTGCCAGCAGCTCTCAGAGGGGGAACACCATATATTTT.

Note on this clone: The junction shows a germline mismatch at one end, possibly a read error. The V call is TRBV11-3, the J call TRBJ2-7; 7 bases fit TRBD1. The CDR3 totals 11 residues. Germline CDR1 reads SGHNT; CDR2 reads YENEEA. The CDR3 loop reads CASSPGDSLKF. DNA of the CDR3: TGTGCCAGCAGCCCAGGGGACAGCTTAAAGTTC.

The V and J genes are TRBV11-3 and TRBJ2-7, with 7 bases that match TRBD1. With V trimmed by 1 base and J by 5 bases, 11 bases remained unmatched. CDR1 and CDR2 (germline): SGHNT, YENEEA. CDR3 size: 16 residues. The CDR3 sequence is CASSLGITGVINEQYF. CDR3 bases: TGTGCCAGCAGCTTAGGAATTACAGGGGTAATCAACGAGCAGTACTTC.

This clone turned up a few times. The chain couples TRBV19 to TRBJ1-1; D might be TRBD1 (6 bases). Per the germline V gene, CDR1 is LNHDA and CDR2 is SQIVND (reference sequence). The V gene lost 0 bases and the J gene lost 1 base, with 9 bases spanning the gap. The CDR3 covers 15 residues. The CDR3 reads CASSIEDRSNTEAFF. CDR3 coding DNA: TGTGCCAGTAGTATAGAGGACAGATCGAACACTGAAGCTTTCTTT. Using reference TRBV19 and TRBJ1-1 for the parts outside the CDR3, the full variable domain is DGGITQSPKYLFRKEGQNVTLSCEQNLNHDAMYWYRQDPGQGLRLIYYSQIVNDFQKGDIAEGYSVSREKKESFPLTVTSAQKNPTAFYLCASSIEDRSNTEAFFGQGTRLTVV.

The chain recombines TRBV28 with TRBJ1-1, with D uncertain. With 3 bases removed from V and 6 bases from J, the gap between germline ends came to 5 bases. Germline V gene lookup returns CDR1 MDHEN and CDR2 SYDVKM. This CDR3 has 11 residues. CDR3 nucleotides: TGTGCCAGCAGTTTGGCTGCTGAAGCTTTCTTT. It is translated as CASSLAAEAFF.

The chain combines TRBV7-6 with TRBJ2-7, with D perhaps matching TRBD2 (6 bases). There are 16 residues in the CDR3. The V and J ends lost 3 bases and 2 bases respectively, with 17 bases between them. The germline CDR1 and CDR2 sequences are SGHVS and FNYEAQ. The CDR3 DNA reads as TGTGCCAGCAGCTTCTTTCGCCCGGGCGGGACCTACGAGCAGTACTTC. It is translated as CASSFFRPGGTYEQYF.

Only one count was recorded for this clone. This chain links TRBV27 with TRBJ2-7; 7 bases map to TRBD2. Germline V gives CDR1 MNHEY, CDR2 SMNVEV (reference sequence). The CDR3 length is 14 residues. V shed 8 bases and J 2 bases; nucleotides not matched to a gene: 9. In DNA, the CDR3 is TGTGCCAGCGGCCGGGACTACCCGACCTACGAGCAGTACTTC. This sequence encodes CASGRDYPTYEQYF.

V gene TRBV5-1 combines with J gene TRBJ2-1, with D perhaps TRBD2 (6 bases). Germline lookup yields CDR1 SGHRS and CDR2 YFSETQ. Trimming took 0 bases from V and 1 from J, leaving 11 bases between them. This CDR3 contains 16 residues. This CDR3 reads CASSLGGLASYNEQFF. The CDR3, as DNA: TGCGCCAGCAGCTTGGGGGGCCTAGCGTCCTACAATGAGCAGTTCTTC.

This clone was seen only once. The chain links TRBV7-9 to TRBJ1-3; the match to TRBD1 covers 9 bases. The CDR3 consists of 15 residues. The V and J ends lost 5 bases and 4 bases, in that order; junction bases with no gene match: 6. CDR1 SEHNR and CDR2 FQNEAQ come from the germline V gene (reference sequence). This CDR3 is CASSHGGQGGNTIYF. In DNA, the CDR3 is TGTGCCAGCAGCCACGGGGGACAGGGAGGAAACACCATATATTTT.

The CDR3 here is CASSPLPGTVFGNQPQHF. For the CDR3, the DNA is TGTGCCAGCTCACCACTTCCCGGGACAGTCTTCGGCAATCAGCCCCAGCATTTT. This rearrangement joins TRBV18 to TRBJ1-5; 7 bases agree with TRBD1. Losses at the gene ends were 1 base for V and 2 bases for J; bases not matched to a gene: 11. The germline V gene has CDR1 KGHSH and CDR2 LQKENI. The CDR3 covers 18 residues.

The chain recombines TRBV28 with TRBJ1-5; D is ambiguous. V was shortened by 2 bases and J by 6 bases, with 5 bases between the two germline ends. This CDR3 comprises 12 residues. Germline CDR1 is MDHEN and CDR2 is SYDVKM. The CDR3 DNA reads TGTGCCAGCAGTTTAAAAGCTCAGCCCCAGCATTTT. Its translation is CASSLKAQPQHF. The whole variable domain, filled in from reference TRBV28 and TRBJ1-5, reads DVKVTQSSRYLVKRTGEKVFLECVQDMDHENMFWYRQDPGLGLRLIYFSYDVKMKEKGDIPEGYSVSREKKERFSLILESASTNQTSMYLCASSLKAQPQHFGDGTRLSIL.

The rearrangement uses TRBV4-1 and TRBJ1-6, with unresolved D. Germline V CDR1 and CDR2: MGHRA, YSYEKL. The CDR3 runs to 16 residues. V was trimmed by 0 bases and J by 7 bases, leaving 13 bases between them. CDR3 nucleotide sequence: TGCGCCAGCAGCCAAGATGGGGTGACGGGGAATTCACCCCTCCACTTT. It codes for CASSQDGVTGNSPLHF.

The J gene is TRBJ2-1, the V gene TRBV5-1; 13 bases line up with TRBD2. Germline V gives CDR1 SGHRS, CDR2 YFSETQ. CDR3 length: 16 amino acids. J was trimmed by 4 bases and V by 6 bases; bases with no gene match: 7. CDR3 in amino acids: CASTPPGLAGYNEQFF. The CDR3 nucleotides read TGCGCCAGCACCCCCCCGGGACTAGCGGGATACAATGAGCAGTTCTTC.

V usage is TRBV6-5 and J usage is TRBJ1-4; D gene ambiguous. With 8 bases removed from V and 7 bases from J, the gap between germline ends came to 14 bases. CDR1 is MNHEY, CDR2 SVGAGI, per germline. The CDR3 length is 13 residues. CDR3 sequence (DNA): TGTGCCAGCCAAGATAGCCGGATTGAAAAACTGTTTTTT. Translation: CASQDSRIEKLFF.

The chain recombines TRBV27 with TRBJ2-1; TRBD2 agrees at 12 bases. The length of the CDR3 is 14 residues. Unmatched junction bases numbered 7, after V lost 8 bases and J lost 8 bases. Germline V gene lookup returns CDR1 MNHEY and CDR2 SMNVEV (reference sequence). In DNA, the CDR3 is TGTGCCAGCCACCGACTAGCGGGAGACCATGAGCAGTTCTTC. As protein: CASHRLAGDHEQFF.

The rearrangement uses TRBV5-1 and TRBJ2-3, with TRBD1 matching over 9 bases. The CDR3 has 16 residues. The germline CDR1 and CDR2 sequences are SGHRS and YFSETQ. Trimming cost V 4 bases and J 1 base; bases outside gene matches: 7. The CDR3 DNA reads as TGCGCCAGCAGCCAGGGACAGGGAGGTGGCACAGATACGCAGTATTTT. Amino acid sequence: CASSQGQGGGTDTQYF.